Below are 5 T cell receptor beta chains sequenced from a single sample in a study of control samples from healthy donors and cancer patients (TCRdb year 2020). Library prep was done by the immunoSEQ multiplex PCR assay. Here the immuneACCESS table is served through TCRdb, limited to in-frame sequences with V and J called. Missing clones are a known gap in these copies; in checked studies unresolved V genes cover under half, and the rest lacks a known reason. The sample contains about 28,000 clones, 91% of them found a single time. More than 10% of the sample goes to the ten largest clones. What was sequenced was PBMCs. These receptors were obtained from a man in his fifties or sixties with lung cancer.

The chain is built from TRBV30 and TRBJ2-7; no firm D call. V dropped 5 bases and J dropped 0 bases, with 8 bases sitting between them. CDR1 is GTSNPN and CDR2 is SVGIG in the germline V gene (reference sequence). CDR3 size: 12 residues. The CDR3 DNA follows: TGTGCCTGGGAGGCAGGCTCCTACGAGCAGTACTTC. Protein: CAWEAGSYEQYF.

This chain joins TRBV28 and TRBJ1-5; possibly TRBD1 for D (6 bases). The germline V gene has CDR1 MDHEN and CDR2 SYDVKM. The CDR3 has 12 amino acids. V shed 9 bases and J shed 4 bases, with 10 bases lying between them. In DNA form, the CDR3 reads TGTGCCAGTCAGACAGGAAATCAGCCCCAGCATTTT. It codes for CASQTGNQPQHF.

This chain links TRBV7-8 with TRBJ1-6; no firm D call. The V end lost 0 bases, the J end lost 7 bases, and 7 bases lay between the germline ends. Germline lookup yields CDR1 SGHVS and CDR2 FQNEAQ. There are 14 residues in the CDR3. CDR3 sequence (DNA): TGTGCCAGCAGCTTAGCCCAGGCCAATTCACCCCTCCACTTT. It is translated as CASSLAQANSPLHF.

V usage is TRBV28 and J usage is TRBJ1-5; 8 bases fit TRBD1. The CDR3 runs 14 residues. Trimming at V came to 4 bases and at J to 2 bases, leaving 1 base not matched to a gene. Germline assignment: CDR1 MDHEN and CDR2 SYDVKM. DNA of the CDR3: TGTGCCAGCAGTTGGACAGGGCGCAATCAGCCCCAGCATTTT. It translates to CASSWTGRNQPQHF.

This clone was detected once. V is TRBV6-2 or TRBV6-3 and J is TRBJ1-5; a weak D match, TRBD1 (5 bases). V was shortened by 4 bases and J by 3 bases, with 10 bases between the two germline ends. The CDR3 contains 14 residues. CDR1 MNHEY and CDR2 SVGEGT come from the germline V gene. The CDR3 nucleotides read TGTGCCAGCAGTTTCTGGGGGGACAATCAGCCCCAGCATTTT. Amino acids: CASSFWGDNQPQHF.